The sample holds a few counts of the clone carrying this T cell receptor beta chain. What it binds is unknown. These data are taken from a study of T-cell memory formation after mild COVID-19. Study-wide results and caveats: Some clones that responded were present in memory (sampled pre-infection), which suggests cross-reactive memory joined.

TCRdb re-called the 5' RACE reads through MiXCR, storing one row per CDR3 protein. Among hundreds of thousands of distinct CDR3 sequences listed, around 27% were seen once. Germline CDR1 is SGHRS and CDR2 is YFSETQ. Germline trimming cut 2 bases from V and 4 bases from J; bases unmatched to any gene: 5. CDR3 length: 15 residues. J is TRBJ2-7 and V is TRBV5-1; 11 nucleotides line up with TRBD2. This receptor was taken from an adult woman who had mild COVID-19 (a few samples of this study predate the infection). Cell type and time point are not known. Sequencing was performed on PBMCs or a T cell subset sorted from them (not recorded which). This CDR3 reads CASSFLAGGEYEQYF. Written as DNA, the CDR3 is TGCGCCAGCAGCTTCCTAGCGGGGGGCGAATACGAGCAGTACTTC.